This T cell receptor (beta chain) was sequenced in a study of blood T cell repertoires in COVID-19. As for the study in general: Whether acute or convalescent, the COVID-19 samples came from the United States, Italy and Spain. From T cells, B-cell-depleted T cells, or PBMCs came the material, which was cDNA or gDNA.

Germline values: CDR1 MRHNA, CDR2 SNTAGT. V was trimmed by 6 bases and J by 3 bases, leaving 10 bases between them. The CDR3 length is 13 residues. Sequenced by immunoSEQ multiplex PCR; TCRdb stores in-frame clones only, minus some. The data contain about 260,000 clones, about 80% of them singletons. Sequencing was done on a sample of peripheral blood. This rearrangement joins TRBV6-4 to TRBJ2-3, with D possibly matching TRBD1 (5 bases). The TCR sequence derives from a human donor in a cohort sampled during active COVID-19. In nucleotides, the CDR3 is TGTGCCAGCAGAAAGACAGTTACAGATACGCAGTATTTT. Its protein is CASRKTVTDTQYF.